This record looks at one TCR beta chain sequence and its context. The entry originates in a study of blood T cell repertoires in COVID-19. Study overall: Donors in the United States, Italy and Spain gave samples during acute or convalescent COVID-19. T cells, B-cell-depleted T cells, or PBMCs provided the cDNA or gDNA that served as material.

In the original analysis: The authors estimated nucleated cell counts from reference gene primer amplification. The data were produced by immunoSEQ multiplex PCR, yet TCRdb's version contains in-frame clones alone and is incomplete. The DNA was the basis for D and trimming; V, J and clone size are from that table. The data show approximately 170,000 clones, with approximately 90% seen just once and over 2% held by the top ten. Germline CDR1 is MNHEY and CDR2 is SMNVEV (reference sequence). V lost 8 bases, J lost 3 bases, and 20 bases lay in between. This CDR3 has 15 amino acids. V usage is TRBV27 and J usage is TRBJ2-7; D may be TRBD1 (6 bases). The sequencing sample was made of peripheral blood. The sequence derives from a man in his forties or fifties who had recovered from COVID-19. The CDR3 region is CASRIDRDNFYEQYF. CDR3 sequence (DNA): TGTGCCAGCCGTATCGATCGGGACAACTTCTACGAGCAGTACTTC.